Below are 3 T cell receptor beta chains sequenced from a single sample in a study of metastatic and nonmetastatic thyroid tumors. Patients were all untreated before their thyroid surgery. TCRdb reanalyzed the PCR reads via MiXCR. The sample yields roughly 40,000 clones, about a sixth seen once. Input material: blood. Every receptor here comes from a female donor with papillary thyroid cancer or a benign thyroid nodule (not recorded which). Some clones in this sample may be carry-over from other donors' samples.

This clone was seen only a few times. J is TRBJ2-2 and V is TRBV10-3; D remains ambiguous. Germline V gives CDR1 ENHRY, CDR2 SYGVKD. Trimming removed 6 bases at V and 4 bases at J, with 18 bases between. CDR3 length: 16 amino acids. CDR3 in amino acids: CAIRISGDAATGELFF. The CDR3 DNA sequence: TGTGCCATCAGGATTTCAGGTGATGCGGCCACCGGGGAGCTGTTTTTT.

This clone was counted only a few times. This sequence joins TRBV10-2 and TRBJ2-2; 9 bases are shared with TRBD2. The CDR3 is made up of 15 amino acids. V shed 3 bases and J 6 bases; nucleotides not matched to a gene: 5. Germline-derived CDR1 and CDR2 are WSHSY and SAAADI. CDR3 DNA: TGCGCCAGCAGTGAAGGTAGCGGGAGTTCCGGGGAGCTGTTTTTT. This gives the protein CASSEGSGSSGELFF.

This clone was found many times. The chain joins TRBV10-3 to TRBJ1-5; D might be TRBD1 (5 bases). This CDR3 has 12 residues. Trimming pared 11 bases from V and 2 bases from J, leaving 10 bases between. Germline assignment: CDR1 ENHRY and CDR2 SYGVKD. The DNA for the CDR3 is TGTGCCGGAGGGGTTGGCAATCAGCCCCAGCATTTT. Translating gives CAGGVGNQPQHF.